These 11 T cell receptor beta chains originate from one sample sequenced in a study of blood T cell repertoires in COVID-19. Libraries were prepared by immunoSEQ multiplex PCR; TCRdb keeps only in-frame clonotypes and omits some of them. This repertoire shows about 230,000 clones, 70% to 90% found once; its top ten account for more than 0.75%. Sequencing was performed on peripheral blood. The receptor set was obtained from a man between 40 and 49 years old with acute or convalescent COVID-19.

The chain joins TRBV25-1 to TRBJ1-2, with D uncertain. This CDR3 has 13 amino acids. The germline CDR1 and CDR2 sequences are MGHDK and SYGVNS. Trimming left V 2 bases short and J 4 bases short, with 8 bases between. The CDR3 reads CASSEEDFYGYTF. The CDR3 DNA reads as TGTGCCAGCAGTGAAGAGGACTTCTATGGCTACACCTTC.

The chain combines TRBV29-1 with TRBJ1-2, with 9 bases identical to TRBD1. J was trimmed by 4 bases and V by 7 bases; bases with no gene match: 16. The CDR3 runs to 16 residues. Germline values: CDR1 SQVTM, CDR2 ANQGSEA. Here the CDR3 reads CSAVQNRGLSGYGYTF. The CDR3 DNA reads TGCAGCGCTGTTCAAAACAGGGGGCTATCGGGCTATGGCTACACCTTC. The whole variable domain, filled in from reference TRBV29-1 and TRBJ1-2, reads SAVISQKPSRDICQRGTSLTIQCQVDSQVTMMFWYRQQPGQSLTLIATANQGSEATYESGFVIDKFPISRPNLTFSTLTVSNMSPEDSSIYLCSAVQNRGLSGYGYTFGSGTRLTVV.

V and J are TRBV19 and TRBJ1-1; D is unclear. V was trimmed by 7 bases and J by 4 bases, leaving 13 bases between them. CDR1 and CDR2 from the germline V gene are LNHDA and SQIVND (reference sequence). The CDR3 has 13 residues. CDR3 in amino acids: CASNYGVGTEAFF. The CDR3 coding sequence is TGTGCCAGTAATTACGGGGTAGGCACTGAAGCTTTCTTT.

The chain has TRBV5-5 and TRBJ1-5; 8 positions match TRBD1. Germline CDR1 and CDR2: SGHKS and YYEKEE (reference sequence). Trimming removed 4 bases from V and 9 bases from J; junction bases left unmatched: 18. This CDR3 is 17 amino acids long. CDR3 DNA: TGTGCCAGCAGCCCTAACCCCTCAGGGGGCTACGTAGGGCCCCAGCATTTT. Its protein is CASSPNPSGGYVGPQHF.

The chain has TRBV5-1 and TRBJ1-6; TRBD1 matches at 8 bases. Germline loops: CDR1 SGHRS, CDR2 YFSETQ. V lost 5 bases and J lost 9; bases outside the gene matches: 7. The CDR3 length is 14 residues. The CDR3 spells CASSSDRGGSPLHF. CDR3 DNA sequence: TGCGCCAGCAGTTCCGACAGGGGTGGTTCACCCCTCCACTTT.

The chain links TRBV28 to TRBJ1-2, with TRBD1 identical over 9 bases. The length of the CDR3 is 13 residues. V was clipped by 6 bases and J by 8 bases; unmatched bases: 7. Germline V lookup: CDR1 MDHEN, CDR2 SYDVKM. CDR3 amino acids: CASSRTGVEGYTF. DNA of the CDR3: TGTGCCAGCAGCCGGACAGGGGTTGAGGGCTACACCTTC.

This clone was found a few times. The V gene is TRBV18, the J gene TRBJ1-5, with TRBD1 as a possible D gene (6 bases). CDR3 length: 15 residues. Trimming left V 3 bases short and J 7 bases short, with 16 bases between. Germline-derived CDR1 and CDR2 are KGHSH and LQKENI. The CDR3 here is CASSPGGGWGQPQHF. The CDR3 DNA follows: TGTGCCAGCTCACCGGGAGGGGGTTGGGGGCAGCCCCAGCATTTT.

The V and J genes are TRBV9 and TRBJ2-2; D is possibly TRBD2 (6 bases). This CDR3 spans 15 amino acids. The V gene lost 4 bases and the J gene lost 7 bases, with 17 bases spanning the gap. The germline CDR1 and CDR2 sequences are SGDLS and YYNGEE. The CDR3 nucleotides are TGTGCCAGCAGCCCCCGACTAGTGCCGCTCGGGGAGCTGTTTTTT. Protein: CASSPRLVPLGELFF.

This rearrangement joins TRBV29-1 to TRBJ1-1; D unclear. CDR1 is SQVTM, CDR2 ANQGSEA, per germline. The CDR3 extends over 11 amino acids. Trimming shortened V by 5 bases and J by 2 bases, and 6 bases separated the two germline ends. As DNA, the CDR3 is TGCAGCGTTAGACAAAACACTGAAGCTTTCTTT. Its protein is CSVRQNTEAFF. The complete variable domain, with remaining parts taken from reference TRBV29-1 and TRBJ1-1, reads SAVISQKPSRDICQRGTSLTIQCQVDSQVTMMFWYRQQPGQSLTLIATANQGSEATYESGFVIDKFPISRPNLTFSTLTVSNMSPEDSSIYLCSVRQNTEAFFGQGTRLTVV.

V and J are TRBV28 and TRBJ2-5; 11 bases match TRBD2. The junction had 9 bases not matched to a gene; V was cut back by 5 bases and J by 4 bases. Germline-derived CDR1 and CDR2 are MDHEN and SYDVKM. This CDR3 is 16 amino acids long. CDR3: CASSPLTSGVLETQYF. CDR3 DNA: TGTGCCAGCAGTCCGTTGACTAGCGGGGTCTTAGAGACCCAGTACTTC.

The CDR3 region has the DNA TGCGCCAGCAGCTCAGGGACAGGGAGAAACACCATATATTTT. Its translation: CASSSGTGRNTIYF. V usage is TRBV5-1 and J usage is TRBJ1-3; TRBD1 aligns across 9 bases. The V and J ends lost 3 bases and 5 bases, in that order; junction bases with no gene match: 3. CDR3 length: 14 residues. The germline CDR1 and CDR2 sequences are SGHRS and YFSETQ.